The next 11 T cell receptor beta chains were all read from a single sample in a study of blood T cell repertoires in COVID-19. Method: immunoSEQ multiplex PCR; TCRdb's copy keeps in-frame clones and lacks some. Among 92,000 or so clones listed, around 89% were seen once. The source material was peripheral blood. The receptors here all came from a man between 60 and 70 years old with acute or convalescent COVID-19.

V gene TRBV5-1 combines with J gene TRBJ2-6; 8 bases line up with TRBD1. Per germline, CDR1 SGHRS and CDR2 YFSETQ. CDR3 length equals 18 residues. With 4 bases clipped from V and 0 bases from J, the junction kept 9 bases outside the gene matches. The CDR3, as DNA: TGCGCCAGCAGCCGCCTTGGACAGGGTAACTCTGGGGCCAACGTCCTGACTTTC. Encoded protein: CASSRLGQGNSGANVLTF.

The genes are TRBV9 and TRBJ1-5; D unclear. V lost 5 bases and J lost 0, with 9 bases in between. CDR3 length: 14 residues. The germline V gene has CDR1 SGDLS and CDR2 YYNGEE. The CDR3 sequence is CASREGYSNQPQHF. The CDR3, as DNA: TGTGCCAGCAGAGAGGGTTATAGCAATCAGCCCCAGCATTTT.

The rearrangement uses TRBV7-3 and TRBJ2-2; a possible D gene is TRBD2 (5 bases). The CDR3 is made up of 16 amino acids. Germline V CDR1 and CDR2: SGHTA, FQGTGA. The V end lost 5 bases, the J end lost 0 bases, and 13 bases lay between the germline ends. The CDR3 DNA reads as TGTGCCAGCAGCCAACCGAGCGGAGCGAACACCGGGGAGCTGTTTTTT. This sequence encodes CASSQPSGANTGELFF.

The CDR3 sequence: CASSLYGAYGYTF. CDR3 nucleotide sequence: TGTGCCAGCAGTTTATATGGGGCCTATGGCTACACCTTC. This rearrangement joins TRBV27 to TRBJ1-2; the D gene is possibly TRBD1 (5 bases). With 1 base removed from V and 4 bases from J, the gap between germline ends came to 7 bases. This CDR3 region has 13 residues. CDR1 MNHEY and CDR2 SMNVEV come from the germline V gene (reference sequence).

The chain employs TRBV7-9 and TRBJ2-1, with 7 bases that match TRBD2. Germline CDR1 and CDR2: SEHNR and FQNEAQ (reference sequence). J was trimmed by 3 bases and V by 3 bases; bases with no gene match: 5. The CDR3 is 15 amino acids. The chain's CDR3 is CASSLLAEYYNEQFF. The CDR3, as DNA: TGTGCCAGCAGCTTGCTAGCGGAATACTACAATGAGCAGTTCTTC. Based on the CDR3 plus reference TRBV7-9 and TRBJ2-1, the full variable domain is DTGVSQNPRHKITKRGQNVTFRCDPISEHNRLYWYRQTLGQGPEFLTYFQNEAQLEKSRLLSDRFSAERPKGSFSTLEIQRTEQGDSAMYLCASSLLAEYYNEQFFGPGTRLTVL.

The chain is built from TRBV19 and TRBJ2-7, with D maybe TRBD1 (7 bases). Germline CDR1 reads LNHDA; CDR2 reads SQIVND (reference sequence). The CDR3 is made up of 13 amino acids. V was trimmed by 3 bases and J by 7 bases, leaving 13 bases between them. The CDR3 region has the DNA TGTGCCAGTAGTATTGTCAGGGGGAGGGAGCAGTACTTC. Its protein is CASSIVRGREQYF.

This chain links TRBV6-1 with TRBJ1-5; D might be TRBD1 (6 bases). Trimming stripped 0 bases from V and 6 bases from J, with 6 bases between. Germline lookup yields CDR1 MNHNS and CDR2 SASEGT. CDR3 size: 13 residues. DNA of the CDR3: TGTGCCAGCAGTGAAGCAGGGGGTCAGCCCCAGCATTTT. Translating gives CASSEAGGQPQHF.

This chain connects TRBV11-2 to TRBJ1-1; 7 positions match TRBD1. V lost 4 bases and J lost 6; bases outside the gene matches: 8. From germline, CDR1 is SGHAT and CDR2 FQNNGV. The CDR3 runs 14 residues. As DNA, the CDR3 is TGTGCCAGCAGCTGGAGACAGGGAGCGGCTGAAGCTTTCTTT. Its translation: CASSWRQGAAEAFF. Based on the CDR3 plus reference TRBV11-2 and TRBJ1-1, the full variable domain is EAGVAQSPRYKIIEKRQSVAFWCNPISGHATLYWYQQILGQGPKLLIQFQNNGVVDDSQLPKDRFSAERLKGVDSTLKIQPAKLEDSAVYLCASSWRQGAAEAFFGQGTRLTVV.

The CDR3 DNA sequence: TGCAGTGCTAGAGGACAGGGGAGCTACACCTTC. It translates to CSARGQGSYTF. This chain connects TRBV20-1 to TRBJ1-2; 8 bases fit TRBD1. The CDR3 extends over 11 amino acids. V was pared by 1 base and J by 9 bases, with 1 base of the junction left unmatched. The germline V gene encodes CDR1 DFQATT and CDR2 SNEGSKA (reference sequence).

The genes are TRBV3-1 (or the pseudogene TRBV3-2) and TRBJ2-2; no firm D call. V lost 3 bases to trimming and J lost 6 bases, with 11 bases between them. CDR1 LGHDT and CDR2 YNNKEL come from the germline V gene (reference sequence). The CDR3 has 14 amino acids. The CDR3 nucleotides read TGTGCCAGCAGCCACCTAAGCCGATCCGGGGAGCTGTTTTTT. As protein: CASSHLSRSGELFF.

The V call is TRBV9, the J call TRBJ2-3; 8 positions match TRBD1. The CDR3 loop spans 15 amino acids. V trimming: 4 bases; J trimming: 3 bases; junction bases outside the gene matches: 7. From germline, CDR1 is SGDLS and CDR2 YYNGEE. CDR3: CASSTKTGETDTQYF. As DNA, the CDR3 is TGTGCCAGCAGCACAAAGACAGGGGAAACAGATACGCAGTATTTT.